These T cell receptor beta chains were read from a single sample in a study of blood T cell repertoires in COVID-19. Using immunoSEQ multiplex PCR, the repertoire was profiled, and TCRdb retains in-frame clones only, with some absent. The sample gives 150,000 or so clones, roughly 89% of which show up once; about 4.1% is in the top ten. The specimen sequenced was peripheral blood. The receptors shown here come from a man aged 60 to 69 with COVID-19, enrolled during active disease. Both conserved end residues are part of each CDR3. A D gene is named only where the DNA matches it firmly. Rows may omit the clone size; those that give it use once, few, many or a size class.

12,TRBV6-2/TRBV6-3,TRBD1,TRBJ1-5,once,TGTGCCAGCAGTTCCGGACAGGGAAAAAAGCATTTT,CASSSGQGKKHF
17,TRBV5-1,.,TRBJ1-6,.,TGCGCCAGCAGCCCCACGACTCAAAGCTCCTATAATTCACCCCTCCACTTT,CASSPTTQSSYNSPLHF
14,TRBV28,TRBD1,TRBJ2-7,.,TGTGCCAGCAGTTTAGGGGGACAGACAAACGAGCAGTACTTC,CASSLGGQTNEQYF
16,TRBV3-1/TRBV3-2,.,TRBJ1-6,.,TGTGCCAGCAGCCAAGAGCGCGGGGAAAGATCTTCACCCCTCCACTTT,CASSQERGERSSPLHF
16,TRBV7-9,TRBD1,TRBJ2-7,once,TGTGCCAGCAGCTCAAGAGACAGGGGGAGACACTACGAGCAGTACTTC,CASSSRDRGRHYEQYF
15,TRBV7-3,.,TRBJ1-3,.,TGTGCCAGCAGCCGAATTGGGGGACTTGGAAACACCATATATTTT,CASSRIGGLGNTIYF
15,TRBV2,TRBD1,TRBJ2-2,.,TGTGCCAGCAGGACAGGGGCCGCGAACACCGGGGAGCTGTTTTTT,CASRTGAANTGELFF
15,TRBV6-1,.,TRBJ1-2,.,TGTGCCAGCAGTGAACTGACAGCCGCTAACTATGGCTACACCTTC,CASSELTAANYGYTF
14,TRBV2,TRBD1,TRBJ1-4,.,TGTGCCAGCAGGCCGGGACAGGGTATTGAAAAACTGTTTTTT,CASRPGQGIEKLFF
19,TRBV20-1,TRBD2,TRBJ2-2,.,TGCAGTGCTAGTGCTACCGGGACTAGCGGGGGGGCGAGAACCGGGGAGCTGTTTTTT,CSASATGTSGGARTGELFF
17,TRBV6-2/TRBV6-3,TRBD1,TRBJ1-1,.,TGTGCCAGCAGTTACCCGACAGGGGGAATTATGAACACTGAAGCTTTCTTT,CASSYPTGGIMNTEAFF
15,TRBV6-6,TRBD1,TRBJ1-2,.,TGTGCCAGCAGTTACTCTGCAGGGGGCCTCGATGGCTACACCTTC,CASSYSAGGLDGYTF
17,TRBV28,TRBD1,TRBJ1-4,.,TGTGCCAGCAGTTCCCCGGGAGGGGGCGAGACTAATGAAAAACTGTTTTTT,CASSSPGGGETNEKLFF
13,TRBV7-7,.,TRBJ2-5,.,TGTGCCAGCAGCTTACTACAGTTGGAGACCCAGTACTTC,CASSLLQLETQYF
14,TRBV10-3,TRBD2,TRBJ2-1,once,TGTGCCAGCGACGGGGGGGCGACATACAATGAGCAGTTCTTC,CASDGGATYNEQFF
12,TRBV7-9,.,TRBJ1-5,.,TGTGCCAGCAGCTTGGGGCGGCAGCCCCAGCATTTT,CASSLGRQPQHF